This TCR beta chain was sequenced in a study of T cell responses to AZD1222 COVID-19 vaccine. Clones were read by immunoSEQ multiplex PCR, and TCRdb kept only the in-frame ones, dropping some. The table shows around 91,000 clones, with approximately 90% occurring only once. The CDR3 length is 11 residues. V was trimmed by 3 bases and J by 4 bases, leaving 7 bases between them. Germline V gives CDR1 DFQATT, CDR2 SNEGSKA (reference sequence). The sequenced sample was peripheral blood, obtained on day 0 of AZD1222 vaccination. This clonotype was sampled from an adult in good health. This rearrangement joins TRBV20-1 to TRBJ2-7; D is undetermined. CDR3 protein: CSASDQYEQYF. The CDR3, as DNA: TGCAGTGCTAGTGACCAATACGAGCAGTACTTC.